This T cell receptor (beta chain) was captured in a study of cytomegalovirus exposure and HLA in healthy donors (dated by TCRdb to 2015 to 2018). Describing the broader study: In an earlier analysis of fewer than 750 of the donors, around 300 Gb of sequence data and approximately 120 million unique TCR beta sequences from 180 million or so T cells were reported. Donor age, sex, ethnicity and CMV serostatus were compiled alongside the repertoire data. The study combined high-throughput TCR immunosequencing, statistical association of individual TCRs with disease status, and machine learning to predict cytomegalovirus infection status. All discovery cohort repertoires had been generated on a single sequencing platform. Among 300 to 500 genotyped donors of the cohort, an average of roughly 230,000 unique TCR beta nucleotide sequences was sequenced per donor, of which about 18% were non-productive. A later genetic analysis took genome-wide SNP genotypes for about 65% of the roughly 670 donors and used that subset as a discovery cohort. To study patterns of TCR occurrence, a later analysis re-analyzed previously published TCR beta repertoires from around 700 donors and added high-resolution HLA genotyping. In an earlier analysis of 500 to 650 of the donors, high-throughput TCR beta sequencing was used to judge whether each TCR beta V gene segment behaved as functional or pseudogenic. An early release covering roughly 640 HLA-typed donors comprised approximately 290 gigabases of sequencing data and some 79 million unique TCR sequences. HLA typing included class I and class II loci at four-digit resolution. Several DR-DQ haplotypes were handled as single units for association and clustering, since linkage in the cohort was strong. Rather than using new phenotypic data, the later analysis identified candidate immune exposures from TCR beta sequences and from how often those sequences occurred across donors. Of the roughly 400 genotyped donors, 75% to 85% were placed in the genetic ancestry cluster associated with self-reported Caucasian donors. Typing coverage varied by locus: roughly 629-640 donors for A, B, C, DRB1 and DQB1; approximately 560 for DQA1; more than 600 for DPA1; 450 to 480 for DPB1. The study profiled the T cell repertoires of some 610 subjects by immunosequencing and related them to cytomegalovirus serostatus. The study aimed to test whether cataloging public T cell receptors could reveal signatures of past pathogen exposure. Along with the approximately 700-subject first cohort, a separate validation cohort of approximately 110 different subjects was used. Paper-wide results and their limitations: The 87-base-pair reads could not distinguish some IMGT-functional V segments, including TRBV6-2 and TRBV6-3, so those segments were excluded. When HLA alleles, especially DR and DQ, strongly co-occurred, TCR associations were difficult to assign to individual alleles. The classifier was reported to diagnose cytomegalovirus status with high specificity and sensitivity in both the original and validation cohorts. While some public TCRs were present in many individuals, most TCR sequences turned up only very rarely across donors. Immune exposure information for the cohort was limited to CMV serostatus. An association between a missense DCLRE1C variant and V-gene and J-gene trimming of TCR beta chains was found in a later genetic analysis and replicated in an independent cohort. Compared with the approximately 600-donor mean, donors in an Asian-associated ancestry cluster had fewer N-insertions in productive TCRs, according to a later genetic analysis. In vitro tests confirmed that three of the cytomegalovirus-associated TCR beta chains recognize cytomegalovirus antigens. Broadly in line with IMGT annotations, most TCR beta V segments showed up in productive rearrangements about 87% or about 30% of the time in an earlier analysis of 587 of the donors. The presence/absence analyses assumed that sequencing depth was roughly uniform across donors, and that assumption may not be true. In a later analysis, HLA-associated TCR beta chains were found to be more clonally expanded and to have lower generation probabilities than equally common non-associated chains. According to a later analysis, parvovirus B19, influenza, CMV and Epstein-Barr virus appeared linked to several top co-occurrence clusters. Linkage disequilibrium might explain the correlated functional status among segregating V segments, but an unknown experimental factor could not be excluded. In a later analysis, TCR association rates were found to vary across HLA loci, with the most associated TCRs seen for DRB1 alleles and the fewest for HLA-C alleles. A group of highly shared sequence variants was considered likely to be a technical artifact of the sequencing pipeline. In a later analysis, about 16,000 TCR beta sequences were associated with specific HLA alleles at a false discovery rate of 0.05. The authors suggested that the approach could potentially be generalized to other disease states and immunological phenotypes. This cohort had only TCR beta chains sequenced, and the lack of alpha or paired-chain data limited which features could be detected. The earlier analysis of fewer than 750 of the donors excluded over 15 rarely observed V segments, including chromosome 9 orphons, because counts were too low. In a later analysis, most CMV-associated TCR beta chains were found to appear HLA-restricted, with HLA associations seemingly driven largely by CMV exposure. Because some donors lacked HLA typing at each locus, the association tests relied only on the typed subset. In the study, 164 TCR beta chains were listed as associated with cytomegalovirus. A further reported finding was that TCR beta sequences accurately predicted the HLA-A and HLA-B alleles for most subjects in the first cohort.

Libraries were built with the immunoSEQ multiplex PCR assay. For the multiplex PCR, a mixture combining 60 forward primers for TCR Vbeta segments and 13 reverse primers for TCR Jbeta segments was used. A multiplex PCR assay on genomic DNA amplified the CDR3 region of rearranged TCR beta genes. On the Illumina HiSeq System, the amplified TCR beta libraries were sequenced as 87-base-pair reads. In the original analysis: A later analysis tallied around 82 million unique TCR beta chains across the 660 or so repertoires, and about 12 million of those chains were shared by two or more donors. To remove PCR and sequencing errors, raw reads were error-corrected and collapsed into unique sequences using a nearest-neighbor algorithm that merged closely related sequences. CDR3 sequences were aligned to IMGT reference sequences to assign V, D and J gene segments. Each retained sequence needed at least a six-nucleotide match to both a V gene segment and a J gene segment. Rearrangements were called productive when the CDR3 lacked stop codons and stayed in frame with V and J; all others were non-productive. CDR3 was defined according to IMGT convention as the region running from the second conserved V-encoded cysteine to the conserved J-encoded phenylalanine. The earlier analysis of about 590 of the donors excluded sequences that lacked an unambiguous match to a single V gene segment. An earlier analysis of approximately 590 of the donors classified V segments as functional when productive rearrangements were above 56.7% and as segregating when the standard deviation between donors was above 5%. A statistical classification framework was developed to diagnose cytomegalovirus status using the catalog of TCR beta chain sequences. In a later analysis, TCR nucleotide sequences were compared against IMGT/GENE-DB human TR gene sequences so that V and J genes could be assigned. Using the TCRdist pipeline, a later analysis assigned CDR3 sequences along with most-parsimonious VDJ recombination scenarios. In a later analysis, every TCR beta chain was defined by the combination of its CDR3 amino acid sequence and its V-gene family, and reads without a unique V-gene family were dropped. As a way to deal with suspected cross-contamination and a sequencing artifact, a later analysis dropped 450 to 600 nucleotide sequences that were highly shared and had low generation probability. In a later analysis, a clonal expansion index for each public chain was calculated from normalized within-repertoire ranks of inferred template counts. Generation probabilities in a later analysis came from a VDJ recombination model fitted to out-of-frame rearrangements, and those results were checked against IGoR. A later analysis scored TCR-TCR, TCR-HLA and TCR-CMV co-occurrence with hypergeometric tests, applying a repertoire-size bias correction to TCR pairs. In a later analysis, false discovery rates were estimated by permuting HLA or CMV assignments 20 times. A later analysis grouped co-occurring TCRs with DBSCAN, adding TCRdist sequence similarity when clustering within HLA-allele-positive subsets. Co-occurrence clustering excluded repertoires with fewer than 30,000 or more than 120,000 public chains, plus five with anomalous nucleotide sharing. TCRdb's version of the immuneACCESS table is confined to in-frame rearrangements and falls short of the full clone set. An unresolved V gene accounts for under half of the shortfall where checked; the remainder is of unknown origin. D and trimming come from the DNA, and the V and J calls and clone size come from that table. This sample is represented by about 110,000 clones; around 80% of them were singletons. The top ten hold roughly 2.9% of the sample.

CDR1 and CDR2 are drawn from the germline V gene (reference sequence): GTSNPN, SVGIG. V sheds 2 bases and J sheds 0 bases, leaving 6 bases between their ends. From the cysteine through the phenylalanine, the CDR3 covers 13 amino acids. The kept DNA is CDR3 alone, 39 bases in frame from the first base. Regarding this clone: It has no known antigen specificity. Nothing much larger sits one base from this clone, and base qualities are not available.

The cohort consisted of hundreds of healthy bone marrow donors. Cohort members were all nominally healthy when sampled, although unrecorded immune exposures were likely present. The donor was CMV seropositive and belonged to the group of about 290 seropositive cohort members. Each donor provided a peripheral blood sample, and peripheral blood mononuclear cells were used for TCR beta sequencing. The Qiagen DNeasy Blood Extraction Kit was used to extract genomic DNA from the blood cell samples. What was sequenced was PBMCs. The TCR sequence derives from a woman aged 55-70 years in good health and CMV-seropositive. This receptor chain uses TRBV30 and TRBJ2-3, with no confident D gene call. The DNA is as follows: TGTGCCTGGAGTCGAACTAGCACAGATACGCAGTATTTT. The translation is CAWSRTSTDTQYF.